Here is one T cell receptor (beta chain) with its context. Profiling relied on immunoSEQ multiplex PCR, and the TCRdb table lists in-frame clones only, not all of them. Of about 110,000 clones listed, 75% to 95% are singletons. The entry originates in a study of blood T cell repertoires in COVID-19. This receptor was obtained from a woman aged 25 to 39 with acute or convalescent COVID-19. Sequenced: peripheral blood.

CDR3 region: CASSLGQGNLFYGYTF. CDR3 coding DNA: TGCGCCAGCAGCTTGGGACAGGGAAACCTTTTCTATGGCTACACCTTC. The gene calls are TRBV5-1 and TRBJ1-2; 7 positions match TRBD1. Unmatched junction bases numbered 9, after V lost 0 bases and J lost 4 bases. Per the germline V gene, CDR1 is SGHRS and CDR2 is YFSETQ. This CDR3 is built from 16 residues. The variable domain in full, with the rest retrieved from reference TRBV5-1 and TRBJ1-2, is KAGVTQTPRYLIKTRGQQVTLSCSPISGHRSVSWYQQTPGQGLQFLFEYFSETQRNKGNFPGRFSGRQFSNSRSEMNVSTLELGDSALYLCASSLGQGNLFYGYTFGSGTRLTVV.